This TCR beta chain was recovered during a study of cytomegalovirus exposure and HLA in healthy donors. Study at large: Most genotyped donors, approximately 81% of 398, had Caucasian-associated genetic ancestry.

Germline V gene data show CDR1 as MNHEY and CDR2 as SMNVEV (reference sequence). Trimming pared 8 bases from V and 0 bases from J, leaving 11 bases between. The length of the CDR3 is 13 residues. Amplification used 60 Vbeta primers and 13 Jbeta primers. Generated by immunoSEQ multiplex PCR, the TCRdb table keeps only in-frame clones and is missing some. Altogether over 110,000 clones are present, 82% being singletons, with the ten largest covering about 2.3%. As to this clone: The antigen is undetermined.

Overall study findings and caveats: Cytomegalovirus association was assigned to about 150 TCR beta chains. According to an earlier analysis, most TCR beta V segments yielded productive rearrangements about 90% or about 30% of the time.

The sequence was collected from a male donor in good health and CMV-seronegative. The sample taken for sequencing was PBMCs. This chain links TRBV27 with TRBJ2-7; D gene unclear. The CDR3 protein is CASGPLSSYEQYF. The CDR3 DNA is TGTGCCAGCGGGCCACTGAGCTCCTACGAGCAGTACTTC.